This entry lists 12 T cell receptor beta chains sequenced from one sample in a study of T-cell reconstitution after alpha-beta-depleted transplantation in children. The authors prepared the TCRbeta library with unique molecular identifiers. TCRdb itself ran the PCR reads through MiXCR, one entry per CDR3 protein. In the table there are just under 350,000 distinct CDR3 sequences, around 15% of which are singletons. Sequenced here: PBMCs, mostly from graft donor cells, sampled 360 days after TCRalphabeta/CD19-depleted stem cell transplant. These receptors were taken from a male patient aged 2 to 10 who had a stem cell transplant for acute lymphoblastic leukemia, so the T cells may come from the graft donor.

The rearrangement links TRBV3-1 to TRBJ2-5; 7 bases map to TRBD1. CDR3 length: 14 residues. The germline gives CDR1 LGHDT, CDR2 YNNKEL (reference sequence). J gave up 4 bases and V 3 bases, and 5 bases lay outside the gene matches. CDR3 sequence: CASSHTGVAETQYF. As DNA, the CDR3 is TGTGCCAGCAGCCATACAGGGGTAGCAGAGACCCAGTACTTC.

This clonotype has a handful of counts. This chain connects TRBV12-3 or TRBV12-4 to TRBJ2-1, with D perhaps TRBD1 (6 bases). The ends were cut back, 6 bases at V and 2 bases at J, with 14 bases in the middle. The CDR3 runs 15 residues. The CDR3 loop is CASSALTGPYNEQFF. The DNA for the CDR3 is TGTGCCAGCAGCGCCTTGACAGGCCCCTACAATGAGCAGTTCTTC.

The chain links TRBV29-1 to TRBJ2-1, with TRBD2 identical over 10 bases. The CDR3 is made up of 14 amino acids. CDR1 is SQVTM and CDR2 is ANQGSEA in the germline V gene. CDR3 DNA: TGCAGGATTACTAGCGGGGTCTCCTACAATGAGCAGTTCTTC. This translates into CRITSGVSYNEQFF.

This clonotype has just a few counts. The rearrangement links TRBV27 to TRBJ2-5, with 9 bases lining up with TRBD1. Germline V gene data show CDR1 as MNHEY and CDR2 as SMNVEV (reference sequence). The J segment lost 1 base and the V segment lost 5 bases, leaving 2 bases of the junction unmatched. The CDR3 consists of 14 residues. In DNA, the CDR3 is TGTGCCAGCAGTCAGACAGGGGGCCAAGAGACCCAGTACTTC. It specifies CASSQTGGQETQYF.

This clonotype was found a few times. The gene calls are TRBV9 and TRBJ2-2; TRBD2 might be the D (6 bases). The germline V gene has CDR1 SGDLS and CDR2 YYNGEE. The CDR3 length is 14 residues. V dropped 0 bases and J dropped 8 bases, with 11 bases sitting between them. In DNA form, the CDR3 reads TGTGCCAGCAGCGTAGGCCCCGCGGGAGGGGAGCTGTTTTTT. Protein product: CASSVGPAGGELFF.

This clonotype occurred many times. The V call is TRBV12-3 or TRBV12-4, the J call TRBJ2-4; D unresolved. The CDR3 length is 15 residues. V dropped 1 base and J dropped 0 bases, with 7 bases sitting between them. CDR3 region: CASSLVGEAKNIQYF. CDR3 bases: TGTGCCAGCAGTTTAGTCGGAGAAGCCAAAAACATTCAGTACTTC.

V usage is TRBV29-1 and J usage is TRBJ1-2, with D unclear. Deletions cut 6 bases from V and 3 bases from J, with 14 bases between. The CDR3 is 13 amino acids. Looked up from germline, CDR1 is SQVTM and CDR2 is ANQGSEA. Here the CDR3 DNA reads TGCAGCGTCGGTGCCGGAAAGTACTATGGCTACACCTTC. This gives the protein CSVGAGKYYGYTF.

This clonotype was counted many times. The chain recombines TRBV6-1 with TRBJ2-3, with 11 bases that match TRBD2. The length of the CDR3 is 18 residues. Germline V gene data show CDR1 as MNHNS and CDR2 as SASEGT. After removal of 6 bases from V and 6 bases from J, the junction contained 17 bases not matched to a gene. The CDR3 nucleotides read TGTGCCAGCAGCCTTCCCCGGTTACTAGCGGGAGTTGCGGATACGCAGTATTTT. This encodes CASSLPRLLAGVADTQYF.

This rearrangement joins TRBV6-4 to TRBJ2-4; 16 bases match TRBD2. The germline gives CDR1 MRHNA, CDR2 SNTAGT. The CDR3 has 20 amino acids. The junction had 13 bases not matched to a gene; V was cut back by 6 bases and J by 2 bases. Written as DNA, the CDR3 is TGTGCCAGCAGCCGCCCGGGACTAGCGGGAGGGCGAGCTCCCAAAAACATTCAGTACTTC. This sequence encodes CASSRPGLAGGRAPKNIQYF.

This clonotype was detected ten times or more. The chain uses TRBV6-1 and TRBJ2-7; a weak D match, TRBD2 (6 bases). Trimming pared 7 bases from V and 4 bases from J, leaving 14 bases between. The V gene's germline CDR1 is MNHNS and CDR2 SASEGT. The CDR3 sequence is 13 residues long. The CDR3 bases are TGTGCCAGCATGCGGGGCGCGGGTTACGAGCAGTACTTC. This encodes CASMRGAGYEQYF.

This clonotype was recorded a few times. The chain combines TRBV12-3 or TRBV12-4 with TRBJ2-1; no firm D call. Trimming pared 5 bases from V and 6 bases from J, leaving 5 bases between. The CDR3 extends over 11 amino acids. The CDR3 DNA follows: TGTGCCAGCAGTATCCTCAATGAGCAGTTCTTC. It yields the protein CASSILNEQFF.

In this sample, this clonotype turned up a few times. CDR3 residues: CASSFTLAGGFYNEQFF. The CDR3 bases are TGTGCCAGCAGTTTCACACTAGCGGGAGGCTTCTACAATGAGCAGTTCTTC. The rearrangement joins TRBV12-3 or TRBV12-4 to TRBJ2-1; 12 positions match TRBD2. The CDR3 totals 17 residues. V trimming: 3 bases; J trimming: 3 bases; junction bases outside the gene matches: 6.